The 15 T cell receptor beta chains below were found in one sample sequenced in a study of human T cells and chemical hapten exposure (dated by TCRdb to about 2021). The time point label corresponds to: patch test 2, 6 weeks after DPC sensitization. Read against the paper, the sample's treatment or condition label means: therapeutic diphenylcyclopropenone sensitization with weekly scalp DPC. The library relied on RACE. TCRdb lists the instrument as NextSeq 500. TCRdb itself trimmed the public reads at Q25 with fastp, ran MiXCR and retained productive beta chains. Every entry covers one CDR3 protein and lists the most common genes and DNA from its rows. The sample data list about 82,000 distinct CDR3 sequences, and more than 9% of these were observed just once. 4% to 5.5% of the sample belongs to the ten largest clones. The sample here was whole blood, taken in connection with sensitization to the hapten diphenylcyclopropenone (DPC). Source of these receptors: a woman aged 50 to 60 with alopecia areata. Some clones in this sample may be carry-over from other donors' samples.

The sample holds many counts of this clonotype. This chain uses TRBV7-2 with TRBJ2-3; 10 bases map to TRBD2. The CDR3 length is 18 residues. Looked up from germline, CDR1 is SGHTA and CDR2 is FQGNSA. V lost 5 bases, J lost 2 bases, and 13 bases stayed unmatched. The CDR3 reads CASSASLALAGATDTQYF. CDR3 DNA sequence: TGTGCCAGCAGCGCGTCGCTTGCCCTAGCGGGAGCCACAGATACGCAGTATTTT.

This clonotype was counted between two and nine times. This sequence joins TRBV28 and TRBJ2-7; 7 bases map to TRBD2. J lost 1 base, V lost 7 bases, and 4 bases had no gene match. From germline, CDR1 is MDHEN and CDR2 SYDVKM. There are 13 residues in the CDR3. The CDR3 nucleotides are TGTGCCAGCATCGAGCGGGGATCCTACGAGCAGTACTTC. Amino acids: CASIERGSYEQYF.

This chain connects TRBV3-1 to TRBJ2-1, with 8 bases identical to TRBD1. Germline V gene data show CDR1 as LGHDT and CDR2 as YNNKEL (reference sequence). The CDR3 runs 16 residues. Trimming removed 4 bases from V and 6 bases from J; junction bases left unmatched: 11. DNA of the CDR3: TGTGCCAGCAGCCCAACCTCCGGGACAGGAGGCAATGAGCAGTTCTTC. This translates into CASSPTSGTGGNEQFF.

This clonotype has a count of ten or more. The chain links TRBV11-2 to TRBJ2-1, with TRBD1 identical over 7 bases. Germline V gives CDR1 SGHAT, CDR2 FQNNGV. This CDR3 has 14 residues. J lost 7 bases, V lost 5 bases, and 8 bases had no gene match. The CDR3 nucleotides read TGTGCCAGCAGCCAGGGGGTGACGGAGAATGAGCAGTTCTTC. This translates into CASSQGVTENEQFF.

This clonotype is medium-sized by share. The V gene is TRBV11-2, the J gene TRBJ2-6; 11 nucleotides align to TRBD1. The V gene's germline CDR1 is SGHAT and CDR2 FQNNGV. The J segment lost 2 bases and the V segment lost 7 bases, leaving 7 bases of the junction unmatched. CDR3 length equals 17 residues. The chain's CDR3 is CASTLGQGAPGANVLTF. CDR3 coding DNA: TGTGCCAGCACCCTAGGACAGGGGGCGCCTGGGGCCAACGTCCTGACTTTC.

This clonotype was seen a single time. This chain connects TRBV2 to TRBJ1-5; weak D call: TRBD1 (6 bases). CDR1 SNHLY and CDR2 FYNNEI come from the germline V gene. The length of the CDR3 is 15 residues. Trimming pared 7 bases from V and 2 bases from J, leaving 15 bases between. The DNA for the CDR3 is TGTGCCAGCACCCTACAGGGAATCGGCAATCAGCCCCAGCATTTT. Its protein is CASTLQGIGNQPQHF.

V and J are TRBV9 and TRBJ2-4, with a weak D call TRBD1 (6 bases). V was clipped by 2 bases and J by 7 bases, with 19 bases between them. CDR1 is SGDLS and CDR2 is YYNGEE in the germline V gene. The CDR3 sequence is 16 residues long. The CDR3 is CASSVITTGSGNIQYF. The CDR3 DNA sequence: TGTGCCAGCAGCGTTATAACGACAGGTTCGGGGAACATTCAGTACTTC.

The table lists this clonotype with many counts. The junction shows a germline mismatch at one end, possibly a read error. The chain couples TRBV20-1 to TRBJ1-1, with a possible D match to TRBD1 (6 bases). The germline V gene encodes CDR1 DFQATT and CDR2 SNEGSKA (reference sequence). The CDR3 covers 12 residues. CDR3 DNA sequence: TGCAGTGCCAGAGGTGACAGGCTATACGCTTTCTTT. Its translation is CSARGDRLYAFF.

This clonotype was recorded many times. This rearrangement joins TRBV29-1 to TRBJ1-6, with D unclear. This CDR3 comprises 13 residues. Trimming removed 8 bases from V and 8 bases from J, with 16 bases in between. Germline V CDR1 and CDR2: SQVTM, ANQGSEA. CDR3 sequence: CSIRTLADSPLHF. DNA for the CDR3: TGCAGCATAAGGACGCTGGCGGATTCACCCCTCCACTTT.

This clonotype was recorded at least ten times. The J gene is TRBJ2-7, the V gene TRBV20-1; D is unclear. V was clipped by 5 bases and J by 3 bases, with 14 bases between them. The germline gives CDR1 DFQATT, CDR2 SNEGSKA (reference sequence). CDR3 length: 13 residues. CDR3 loop: CSASGPPIYEQYF. In DNA form, the CDR3 reads TGCAGTGCTTCCGGACCTCCTATCTACGAGCAGTACTTC.

J is TRBJ2-1 and V is TRBV19; 7 positions match TRBD2. Germline CDR1 is LNHDA and CDR2 is SQIVND (reference sequence). The CDR3 spans 14 residues. With V trimmed by 10 bases and J by 8 bases, 14 bases remained unmatched. CDR3 loop: CATRATSETDEQFF. The CDR3 DNA reads as TGTGCCACCAGGGCTACTAGCGAGACCGATGAGCAGTTCTTC.

This clonotype has a handful of counts. The rearrangement links TRBV2 to TRBJ1-6; D unresolved. This CDR3 region has 13 residues. CDR1 SNHLY and CDR2 FYNNEI come from the germline V gene. V lost 7 bases, J lost 7 bases, and 11 bases lay in between. This CDR3 is CASKRETNSPLHF. The CDR3 DNA sequence: TGTGCCAGCAAAAGGGAGACGAATTCACCCCTCCACTTT.

The chain couples TRBV18 to TRBJ2-5, with 12 bases aligning to TRBD2. In germline, CDR1 is KGHSH, CDR2 LQKENI. V was clipped by 3 bases and J by 5 bases; unmatched bases: 13. This CDR3 is built from 18 residues. This CDR3 reads CASSPLPTTSGRSETQYF. In DNA, the CDR3 is TGTGCCAGCTCACCGCTACCTACGACTAGCGGGAGATCGGAGACCCAGTACTTC.

The V call is TRBV25-1, the J call TRBJ1-4; perhaps TRBD1 as D (5 bases). The CDR3 runs 15 residues. Germline CDR1 and CDR2: MGHDK and SYGVNS. V was trimmed by 3 bases and J by 12 bases, leaving 20 bases between them. As DNA, the CDR3 is TGTGCCAGCAGTGATAGCCGGGGCGTGATTATAGAACTGTTTTTT. Protein product: CASSDSRGVIIELFF.

This clonotype is classed as medium-sized. The chain recombines TRBV20-1 with TRBJ2-1, with 8 bases that match TRBD2. CDR1 DFQATT and CDR2 SNEGSKA come from the germline V gene (reference sequence). The CDR3 runs 12 residues. The V gene end was trimmed by 8 bases and the J gene end by 8 bases; junction bases not matched to a gene: 8. CDR3 coding DNA: TGCAGTTGGGTAGCGGGATCACATGAGCAGTTCTTC. Translation: CSWVAGSHEQFF.